The 11 T cell receptor beta chains below come from one sample, sequenced in a study of T cell repertoires in cytomegalovirus infection. Their antigens are not known. Using its own MiXCR run on the reads, TCRdb lists one record per CDR3 protein. The table includes about 700,000 distinct CDR3 sequences, 30% to 35% detected once. The sequenced sample was cultured PBMCs, obtained from culture after CMV antigen stimulation. These receptors were collected from a human donor in good health (CMV status not recorded). Some clones in this sample may be carry-over from other donors' samples.

The table lists this clonotype with a few counts. This chain connects TRBV11-2 to TRBJ2-5; possibly TRBD1 for D (6 bases). The CDR3 consists of 16 residues. Germline CDR1 and CDR2: SGHAT and FQNNGV. V was shortened by 5 bases and J by 3 bases, with 19 bases between the two germline ends. The CDR3 loop reads CASSLRGQGTKETQYF. The CDR3 region has the DNA TGTGCCAGCAGCCTCCGCGGCCAGGGGACAAAAGAGACCCAGTACTTC.

This clonotype appeared a few times. V usage is TRBV2 and J usage is TRBJ2-7; D remains unclear. Trimming left V 7 bases short and J 0 bases short, with 13 bases between. The CDR3 runs 14 residues. Germline V gives CDR1 SNHLY, CDR2 FYNNEI. DNA of the CDR3: TGTGCCAGCATATCCTGGACGGACTCCTACGAGCAGTACTTC. Protein product: CASISWTDSYEQYF.

This rearrangement joins TRBV11-2 to TRBJ2-1; D gene unclear. Germline values: CDR1 SGHAT, CDR2 FQNNGV. The CDR3 covers 15 residues. V was shortened by 1 base and J by 1 base, with 8 bases between the two germline ends. CDR3 loop: CASSLVIISYNEQFF. In nucleotides, the CDR3 is TGTGCCAGCAGCTTAGTTATAATTTCCTACAATGAGCAGTTCTTC.

The V and J genes are TRBV7-6 and TRBJ2-1; D is possibly TRBD1 or TRBD2 (6 bases each). The V end was cut by 4 bases, the J end by 9 bases, with 13 bases between. In germline, CDR1 is SGHVS, CDR2 FNYEAQ. The CDR3 sequence is 13 residues long. The CDR3 nucleotides are TGTGCCAGCAGCTATTCTTCGGGGGCTGAGCAGTTCTTC. This sequence encodes CASSYSSGAEQFF.

This clonotype was seen at least ten times. V and J are TRBV7-2 and TRBJ1-2; 9 bases match TRBD1. The junction had 11 bases not matched to a gene; V was cut back by 1 base and J by 8 bases. The CDR3 length is 16 residues. Germline assignment: CDR1 SGHTA and CDR2 FQGNSA. The CDR3 coding sequence is TGTGCCAGCAGCTTAGGATTGAACAGGGGGCGTGGAGGCTACACCTTC. It codes for CASSLGLNRGRGGYTF.

This chain links TRBV7-8 with TRBJ1-5; tentatively, D is TRBD1 (5 bases). The ends were cut back, 5 bases at V and 7 bases at J, with 21 bases in the middle. CDR3 length: 16 residues. The germline V gene encodes CDR1 SGHVS and CDR2 FQNEAQ. In DNA, the CDR3 is TGTGCCAGCAGCCCAAGCCCCGCAGGGTCTTGGCAGCCCCAGCATTTT. As protein: CASSPSPAGSWQPQHF. Variable domain in full (rest from reference TRBV7-8 and TRBJ1-5): GAGVSQSPRYKVAKRGQDVALRCDPISGHVSLFWYQQALGQGPEFLTYFQNEAQLDKSGLPSDRFFAERPEGSVSTLKIQRTQQEDSAVYLCASSPSPAGSWQPQHFGDGTRLSIL.

This clonotype showed up many times. The chain uses TRBV7-2 and TRBJ1-5; D is possibly TRBD1 (5 bases). The germline V gene has CDR1 SGHTA and CDR2 FQGNSA. The CDR3 length is 17 residues. V shed 1 base and J shed 3 bases, with 16 bases lying between them. The CDR3 DNA sequence: TGTGCCAGCAGCTTAGAGGGTCAAACAGGAAACAATCAGCCCCAGCATTTT. This gives the protein CASSLEGQTGNNQPQHF.

This chain uses TRBV5-1 with TRBJ1-1; D unresolved. With 7 bases removed from V and 1 base from J, the gap between germline ends came to 11 bases. The germline gives CDR1 SGHRS, CDR2 YFSETQ. CDR3 length: 13 residues. DNA of the CDR3: TGCGCCAGCTGTAAACTCGGGAACACTGAAGCTTTCTTT. Protein sequence: CASCKLGNTEAFF.

This CDR3 is CASSMGGGANTEAFF. CDR3 bases: TGTGCCAGTAGCATGGGCGGGGGGGCGAACACTGAAGCTTTCTTT. The chain carries TRBV19 and TRBJ1-1, with D tentatively TRBD1 (6 bases). The germline V and J ends were trimmed by 6 bases and 1 base, with 15 bases remaining between them. The CDR3 totals 15 residues. CDR1 LNHDA and CDR2 SQIVND come from the germline V gene (reference sequence).

This clonotype was counted a few times. The chain combines TRBV19 with TRBJ1-1; maybe TRBD1 (5 bases). CDR1 and CDR2 from the germline V gene are LNHDA and SQIVND (reference sequence). Between the trimmed V and J ends, which lost 8 bases and 5 bases, there was a span of 12 bases. The CDR3 covers 12 residues. CDR3 residues: CASQGWGTEAFF. In DNA form, the CDR3 reads TGTGCCAGTCAGGGTTGGGGAACTGAAGCTTTCTTT.

This clonotype was detected once. The genes are TRBV15 and TRBJ1-5; D may be TRBD1 (5 bases). CDR1 and CDR2 from the germline V gene are LNHNV and YYDKDF (reference sequence). Trimming removed 3 bases at V and 4 bases at J, with 13 bases between. This CDR3 comprises 15 residues. CDR3 sequence (DNA): TGTGCCACCAGCAGCCCGCGGGGGTGGAATCAGCCCCAGCATTTT. It codes for CATSSPRGWNQPQHF.